These 24 T cell receptor beta chains share one sample of origin, sequenced in a study of response to subunit inactivated influenza vaccine. TCRdb reprocessed the RT-PCR reads with MiXCR, giving one entry per CDR3 protein. Here the sample spans about 530,000 distinct CDR3 sequences, 10% to 15% being singletons. The sample here was PBMCs from blood, taken about 40 days after vaccination. The receptors originated from a man aged 50-59 years who received an inactivated influenza vaccine.

This CDR3 is CATQGQPTYEQYF. In nucleotides, the CDR3 is TGTGCCACCCAAGGACAGCCAACCTACGAGCAGTACTTC. The chain recombines TRBV28 with TRBJ2-7, with D possibly being TRBD1 (6 bases). V shed 10 bases and J shed 2 bases, with 15 bases lying between them. CDR1 MDHEN and CDR2 SYDVKM come from the germline V gene. This CDR3 spans 13 amino acids.

This clonotype was seen more than once but under ten times. This sequence joins TRBV20-1 and TRBJ2-5; 15 positions match TRBD2. The ends lost 6 bases at V and 4 bases at J; junction bases unmatched: 3. Germline V gene sequence: CDR1 DFQATT, CDR2 SNEGSKA (reference sequence). The CDR3 has 14 residues. The CDR3 bases are TGCAGTGCCGGACTAGCGGGGGGGATAGAGACCCAGTACTTC. Its protein product is CSAGLAGGIETQYF.

This clonotype showed up many times. The gene calls are TRBV9 and TRBJ2-2; D unresolved. V gave up 4 bases and J gave up 3 bases, with 10 bases separating them. There are 14 residues in the CDR3. CDR1 and CDR2 (germline): SGDLS, YYNGEE. The CDR3 loop reads CASSLIGDTGELFF. CDR3 DNA sequence: TGTGCCAGCAGCCTGATAGGTGACACCGGGGAGCTGTTTTTT.

This rearrangement joins TRBV7-6 to TRBJ2-1, with 12 bases that match TRBD2. The germline V gene has CDR1 SGHVS and CDR2 FNYEAQ. Trimming cost V 5 bases and J 9 bases; bases outside gene matches: 8. CDR3 length: 15 residues. DNA of the CDR3: TGTGCCAGCAGCATCTCTAGCGGGAGGGATTTTGAGCAGTTCTTC. It translates to CASSISSGRDFEQFF.

In this sample, this clonotype turned up many times. The chain recombines TRBV5-1 with TRBJ2-3; TRBD2 aligns across 11 bases. Germline V gene sequence: CDR1 SGHRS, CDR2 YFSETQ. There are 16 residues in the CDR3. V shed 7 bases, J shed 2 bases, and the junction held 9 bases outside the gene matches. CDR3 sequence (DNA): TGCGCCAGCGGTTCGATAGCGGGGGGGAACACAGATACGCAGTATTTT. Translated, it gives CASGSIAGGNTDTQYF. Together with reference TRBV5-1 and TRBJ2-3, the CDR3 gives the full variable domain: KAGVTQTPRYLIKTRGQQVTLSCSPISGHRSVSWYQQTPGQGLQFLFEYFSETQRNKGNFPGRFSGRQFSNSRSEMNVSTLELGDSALYLCASGSIAGGNTDTQYFGPGTRLTVL.

This chain uses TRBV4-3 with TRBJ2-3; D ambiguous. This CDR3 spans 15 amino acids. Germline CDR1 LGHNA, CDR2 YSLEER. V dropped 1 base and J dropped 0 bases, with 8 bases sitting between them. The CDR3 reads CASSQVAVSTDTQYF. The CDR3 DNA follows: TGCGCCAGCAGCCAAGTCGCGGTTAGCACAGATACGCAGTATTTT.

This clonotype was seen at least ten times. The V gene is TRBV6-1, the J gene TRBJ2-1; tentative D call: TRBD2 (5 bases). V was trimmed by 7 bases and J by 0 bases, leaving 13 bases between them. The CDR3 has 15 amino acids. The germline V gene has CDR1 MNHNS and CDR2 SASEGT. Written as DNA, the CDR3 is TGTGCCAGCACCGAAATGGCGGGCTCCTACAATGAGCAGTTCTTC. Translated, it gives CASTEMAGSYNEQFF.

The rearrangement joins TRBV12-3 or TRBV12-4 to TRBJ2-7; possibly TRBD2 for D (6 bases). The CDR3 runs 14 residues. Between the trimmed V and J ends, which lost 2 bases and 0 bases, there was a span of 8 bases. The DNA of the CDR3 is TGTGCCAGCAGTTTATTCGGGAGCTCCTACGAGCAGTACTTC. Translating gives CASSLFGSSYEQYF.

The chain has TRBV12-3 or TRBV12-4 and TRBJ2-7, with 11 bases that match TRBD2. The CDR3 is 14 residues long. With 6 bases clipped from V and 5 bases from J, the junction kept 6 bases outside the gene matches. CDR3 region: CASSLAGGLHEQYF. Written as DNA, the CDR3 is TGTGCCAGCAGCCTAGCGGGAGGTTTGCACGAGCAGTACTTC.

This clonotype has only a few counts. V usage is TRBV4-1 and J usage is TRBJ2-5; 9 bases line up with TRBD1. The CDR3 runs to 15 residues. After removal of 4 bases from V and 5 bases from J, the junction contained 8 bases not matched to a gene. The germline V gene encodes CDR1 MGHRA and CDR2 YSYEKL. CDR3 DNA sequence: TGCGCCAGCAGCCGCCCGGGACAGGGCAGGGAGACCCAGTACTTC. This translates into CASSRPGQGRETQYF.

The CDR3 nucleotides read TGTGCCAGCAGTCAAACCCCTAACTTCCCCCAGTTCTTC. This codes for CASSQTPNFPQFF. J is TRBJ2-1 and V is TRBV12-3 or TRBV12-4; D is uncertain. Between the trimmed V and J ends, which lost 5 bases and 13 bases, there was a span of 18 bases. CDR3 length: 13 amino acids.

The V call is TRBV10-3, the J call TRBJ1-1; D possibly corresponds to TRBD1 (5 bases). The CDR3 has 13 residues. The germline gives CDR1 ENHRY, CDR2 SYGVKD. V was shortened by 10 bases and J by 1 base, with 13 bases between the two germline ends. In DNA form, the CDR3 reads TGTGCCACCGCGATACAGGAGAACACTGAAGCTTTCTTT. It translates to CATAIQENTEAFF.

The V call is TRBV20-1, the J call TRBJ2-3, with TRBD2 matching over 15 bases. The CDR3 totals 17 residues. Per germline, CDR1 DFQATT and CDR2 SNEGSKA (reference sequence). After removal of 2 bases from V and 5 bases from J, the junction contained 8 bases not matched to a gene. Here the CDR3 reads CSARIRLGLAGGDTQYF. As DNA, the CDR3 is TGCAGTGCTAGAATTCGGTTGGGACTAGCGGGGGGAGATACGCAGTATTTT.

This clonotype was recorded only once. Because the CDR3 is missing its conserved closing phenylalanine or tryptophan, this is likely a read error. The V call is TRBV7-2, the J call TRBJ1-5; TRBD1 is a possible D gene (6 bases). Germline V gene sequence: CDR1 SGHTA, CDR2 FQGNSA. With 5 bases removed from V and 5 bases from J, the gap between germline ends came to 10 bases. The length of the CDR3 is 13 residues. The DNA for the CDR3 is TGTGCCAGCAGCCCAGGGGAATATCAGCCCCAGCATATT. It is translated as CASSPGEYQPQHI.

The V and J genes are TRBV15 and TRBJ1-5; TRBD1 matches 9 bases. The CDR3 runs 16 residues. Germline V lookup: CDR1 LNHNV, CDR2 YYDKDF (reference sequence). The V gene end was trimmed by 3 bases and the J gene end by 5 bases; junction bases not matched to a gene: 8. Written as DNA, the CDR3 is TGTGCCACCAGCAGCGACAGGGGGTCCCCTCATCAGCCCCAGCATTTT. Its translation is CATSSDRGSPHQPQHF.

The genes are TRBV20-1 and TRBJ2-1, with no clear D. Germline values: CDR1 DFQATT, CDR2 SNEGSKA (reference sequence). V lost 4 bases, J lost 8 bases, and 6 bases lay in between. This CDR3 is built from 10 residues. The chain's CDR3 is CSAKGYEQFF. DNA for the CDR3: TGCAGTGCTAAAGGGTATGAGCAGTTCTTC.

This clonotype turned up a few times. The rearrangement joins TRBV12-3 or TRBV12-4 to TRBJ2-3, with 11 bases aligning to TRBD2. J gave up 0 bases and V 2 bases, and 13 bases lay outside the gene matches. The CDR3 sequence is 20 residues long. CDR3 region: CASSLWSSGGIGGSTDTQYF. The CDR3 region has the DNA TGTGCCAGCAGTTTATGGTCTAGCGGGGGGATTGGGGGTAGCACAGATACGCAGTATTTT.

This clonotype was seen ten or more times. V gene TRBV27 combines with J gene TRBJ2-6, with D hard to call. Trimming left V 6 bases short and J 0 bases short, with 6 bases between. The CDR3 sequence is 14 residues long. Germline V gene sequence: CDR1 MNHEY, CDR2 SMNVEV (reference sequence). The CDR3 DNA reads TGTGCCAGCAGCTTGAGCTCTGGGGCCAACGTCCTGACTTTC. Translating gives CASSLSSGANVLTF.

This clonotype has ten or more counts. J is TRBJ2-7 and V is TRBV7-2; 8 positions match TRBD2. The CDR3 is 15 amino acids. Trimming took 0 bases from V and 7 from J; bases not matched to a gene: 8. Germline values: CDR1 SGHTA, CDR2 FQGNSA. The CDR3, as DNA: TGTGCCAGCAGCTTAGCCCCTAGCGGGCTGGGGGAGCAGTACTTC. It is translated as CASSLAPSGLGEQYF. Full variable domain (outside the CDR3, taken from reference TRBV7-2 and TRBJ2-7): GAGVSQSPSNKVTEKGKDVELRCDPISGHTALYWYRQSLGQGLEFLIYFQGNSAPDKSGLPSDRFSAERTGGSVSTLTIQRTQQEDSAVYLCASSLAPSGLGEQYFGPGTRLTVT.

There are many counts of this clonotype. The rearrangement joins TRBV7-2 to TRBJ1-1; 8 bases map to TRBD1. Germline V gives CDR1 SGHTA, CDR2 FQGNSA. The ends lost 3 bases at V and 7 bases at J; junction bases unmatched: 10. The length of the CDR3 is 15 residues. The CDR3 region is CASSFTMPGTGEAFF. The CDR3 nucleotides are TGTGCCAGCAGCTTTACCATGCCCGGGACAGGTGAAGCTTTCTTT.

This clonotype was seen more than once but under ten times. The chain combines TRBV11-2 with TRBJ2-7; 7 bases are a match to TRBD1. There are 15 residues in the CDR3. Germline values: CDR1 SGHAT, CDR2 FQNNGV. The junction had 11 bases not matched to a gene; V was cut back by 5 bases and J by 4 bases. DNA for the CDR3: TGTGCCAGCAGCCCTATAAGGGACAGCTCGTACGAGCAGTACTTC. Its translation is CASSPIRDSSYEQYF.

The chain couples TRBV2 to TRBJ2-2, with TRBD2 matching 14 bases. The CDR3 contains 15 residues. J gave up 6 bases and V 6 bases, and 3 bases lay outside the gene matches. CDR1 is SNHLY, CDR2 FYNNEI, per germline. The CDR3 DNA sequence: TGTGCCAGCAGAGGACTAGCGGGAGGATCCGGGGAGCTGTTTTTT. It is translated as CASRGLAGGSGELFF.

The rearrangement links TRBV28 to TRBJ2-1, with TRBD1 as a possible D gene (6 bases). In germline, CDR1 is MDHEN, CDR2 SYDVKM. V shed 7 bases and J shed 3 bases, with 10 bases lying between them. The CDR3 is 13 residues long. The CDR3 DNA reads as TGTGCCAGCACCCAAGGGGGCTACAATGAGCAGTTCTTC. It yields the protein CASTQGGYNEQFF.

This clonotype was seen at least ten times. This chain links TRBV29-1 with TRBJ2-3, with TRBD2 matching 8 bases. This CDR3 contains 15 residues. Unmatched junction bases numbered 12, after V lost 6 bases and J lost 4 bases. The germline V gene has CDR1 SQVTM and CDR2 ANQGSEA. The CDR3, as DNA: TGCAGCGTCGTCAGAAGCGGGAGAGGCGCAGATACGCAGTATTTT. Translation: CSVVRSGRGADTQYF.